The 5 T cell receptor beta chains reported below all come from one sample, sequenced in a study of early T cells in non-severe SARS-CoV-2 infection. TCRdb redid the calling of the 5' RACE reads with MiXCR, one entry per CDR3 protein. Altogether tens of thousands of distinct CDR3 sequences are present, approximately 13% being singletons, with the ten largest covering 10%. The sequencing sample was made of whole blood. These receptors came from an adult who was a healthcare worker with PCR-confirmed SARS-CoV-2 infection or an uninfected control (not recorded which).

The V and J genes are TRBV3-1 and TRBJ1-2, with D uncertain. V lost 1 base and J 4 bases, leaving 4 bases between the germline ends. The length of the CDR3 is 12 residues. The germline V gene encodes CDR1 LGHDT and CDR2 YNNKEL (reference sequence). CDR3 in amino acids: CASSQAAYGYTF. Here the CDR3 DNA reads TGTGCCAGCAGCCAAGCAGCCTATGGCTACACCTTC.

Worth noting for this clonotype: A read error is likely, as this CDR3 ends without the conserved phenylalanine or tryptophan. This CDR3 reads CASSLGPSPEQFL. In DNA, the CDR3 is TGTGCCAGCAGCTTAGGCCCCAGCCCGGAGCAGTTCCTC. The rearrangement links TRBV9 to TRBJ2-1, with D unclear. Germline CDR1 and CDR2: SGDLS and YYNGEE. V was shortened by 4 bases and J by 10 bases, with 15 bases between the two germline ends. CDR3 size: 13 residues.

This clonotype was observed many times. The CDR3 region has the DNA TGTGCCAGCAGGCACAGGAGATTGAACACTGAAGCTTTCTTT. Protein product: CASRHRRLNTEAFF. This sequence joins TRBV12-3 or TRBV12-4 and TRBJ1-1, with D tentatively TRBD1 (5 bases). The CDR3 has 14 residues. The V end lost 6 bases, the J end lost 0 bases, and 11 bases lay between the germline ends.

V usage is TRBV5-1 and J usage is TRBJ2-3, with 9 bases matching TRBD1. Per the germline V gene, CDR1 is SGHRS and CDR2 is YFSETQ. This CDR3 region has 15 residues. V trimming: 4 bases; J trimming: 5 bases; junction bases outside the gene matches: 8. CDR3 DNA: TGCGCCAGCAGCCACCGGGACAGGGAAGTAGATACGCAGTATTTT. It codes for CASSHRDREVDTQYF.

V and J are TRBV24-1 and TRBJ2-1, with 7 bases lining up with TRBD1. Germline loops: CDR1 KGHDR, CDR2 SFDVKD. The CDR3 is 15 amino acids. Losses at the gene ends were 3 bases for V and 7 bases for J; bases not matched to a gene: 8. The CDR3 sequence is CATSDPGAGGNEQFF. For the CDR3, the DNA is TGTGCCACCAGTGATCCTGGGGCAGGGGGAAATGAGCAGTTCTTC.